This paragraph reports one T cell receptor beta chain. The CDR3 runs 13 residues. With 2 bases removed from V and 1 base from J, the gap between germline ends came to 6 bases. The V gene's germline CDR1 is SGHRS and CDR2 YFSETQ. The record originates from a study of blood T cell repertoires in COVID-19. Across the study: Donors in the United States, Italy and Spain gave samples during acute or convalescent COVID-19.

The repertoire was sequenced with immunoSEQ multiplex PCR; TCRdb's copy has only in-frame clones and lacks some. Of about 120,000 clones in the sample, around 90% were seen once. The rearrangement joins TRBV5-1 to TRBJ1-1, with D unclear. Input material: peripheral blood. The sequence was obtained from a woman aged 55-70 years with COVID-19, enrolled during active disease. DNA of the CDR3: TGCGCCAGCAGCTTCGCAGAGAACACTGAAGCTTTCTTT. This sequence encodes CASSFAENTEAFF.